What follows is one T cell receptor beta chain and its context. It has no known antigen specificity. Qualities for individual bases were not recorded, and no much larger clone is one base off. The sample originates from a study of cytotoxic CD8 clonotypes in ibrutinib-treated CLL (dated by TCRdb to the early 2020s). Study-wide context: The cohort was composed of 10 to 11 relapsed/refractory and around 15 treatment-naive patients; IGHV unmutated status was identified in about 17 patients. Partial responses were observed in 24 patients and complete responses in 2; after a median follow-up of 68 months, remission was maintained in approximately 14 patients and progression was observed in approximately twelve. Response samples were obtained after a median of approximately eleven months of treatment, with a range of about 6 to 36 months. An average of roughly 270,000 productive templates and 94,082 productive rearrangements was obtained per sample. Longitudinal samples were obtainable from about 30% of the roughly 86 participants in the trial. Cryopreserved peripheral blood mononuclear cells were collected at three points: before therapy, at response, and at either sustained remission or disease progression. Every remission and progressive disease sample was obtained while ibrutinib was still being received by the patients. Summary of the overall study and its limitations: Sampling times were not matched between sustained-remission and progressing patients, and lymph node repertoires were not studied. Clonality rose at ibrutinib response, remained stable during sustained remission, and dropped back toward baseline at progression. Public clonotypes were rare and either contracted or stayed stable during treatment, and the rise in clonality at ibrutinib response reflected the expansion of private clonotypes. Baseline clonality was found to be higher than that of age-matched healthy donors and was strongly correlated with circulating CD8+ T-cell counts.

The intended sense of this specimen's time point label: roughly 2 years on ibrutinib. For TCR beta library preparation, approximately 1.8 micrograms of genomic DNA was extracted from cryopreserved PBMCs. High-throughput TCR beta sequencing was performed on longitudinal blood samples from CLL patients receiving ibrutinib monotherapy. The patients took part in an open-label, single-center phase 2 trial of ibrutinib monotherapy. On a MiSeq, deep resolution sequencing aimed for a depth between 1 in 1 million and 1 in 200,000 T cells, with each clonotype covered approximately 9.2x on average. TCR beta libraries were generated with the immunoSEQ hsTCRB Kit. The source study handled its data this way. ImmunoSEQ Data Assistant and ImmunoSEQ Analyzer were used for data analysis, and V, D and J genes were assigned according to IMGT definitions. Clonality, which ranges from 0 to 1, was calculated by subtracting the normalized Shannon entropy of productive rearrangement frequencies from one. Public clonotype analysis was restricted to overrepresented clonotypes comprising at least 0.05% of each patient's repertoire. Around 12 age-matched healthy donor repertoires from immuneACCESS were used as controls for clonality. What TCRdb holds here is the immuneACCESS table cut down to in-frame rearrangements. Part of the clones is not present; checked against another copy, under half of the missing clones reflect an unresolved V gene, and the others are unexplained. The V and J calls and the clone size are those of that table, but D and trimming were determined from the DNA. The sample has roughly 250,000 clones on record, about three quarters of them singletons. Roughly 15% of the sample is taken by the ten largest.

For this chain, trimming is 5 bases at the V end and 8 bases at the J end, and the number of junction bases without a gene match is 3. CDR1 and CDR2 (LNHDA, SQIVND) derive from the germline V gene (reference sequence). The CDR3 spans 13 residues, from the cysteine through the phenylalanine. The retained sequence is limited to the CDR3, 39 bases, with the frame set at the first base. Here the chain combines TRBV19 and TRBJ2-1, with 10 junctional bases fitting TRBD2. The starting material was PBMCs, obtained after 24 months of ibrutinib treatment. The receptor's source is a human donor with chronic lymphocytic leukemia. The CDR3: CASSPTSGDEQFF. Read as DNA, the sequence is TGTGCCAGTAGTCCTACTAGCGGGGATGAGCAGTTCTTC.